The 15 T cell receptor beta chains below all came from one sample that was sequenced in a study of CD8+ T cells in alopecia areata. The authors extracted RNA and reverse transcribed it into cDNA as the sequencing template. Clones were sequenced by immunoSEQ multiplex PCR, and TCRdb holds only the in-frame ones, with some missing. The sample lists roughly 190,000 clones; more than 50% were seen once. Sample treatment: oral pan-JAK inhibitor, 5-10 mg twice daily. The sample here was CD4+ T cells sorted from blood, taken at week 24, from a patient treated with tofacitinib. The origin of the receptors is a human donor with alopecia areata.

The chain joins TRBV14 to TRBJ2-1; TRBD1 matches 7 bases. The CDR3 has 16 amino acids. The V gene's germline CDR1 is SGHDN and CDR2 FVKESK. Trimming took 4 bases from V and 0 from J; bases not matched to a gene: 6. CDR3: CASSRAGGASYNEQFF. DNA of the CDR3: TGTGCCAGCAGCCGAGCAGGGGGTGCCTCCTACAATGAGCAGTTCTTC.

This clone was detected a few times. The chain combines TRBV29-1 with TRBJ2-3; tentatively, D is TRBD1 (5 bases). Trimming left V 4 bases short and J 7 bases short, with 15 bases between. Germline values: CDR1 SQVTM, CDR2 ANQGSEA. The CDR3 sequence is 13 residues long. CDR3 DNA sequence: TGCAGCGTTGTGGGCCGGAAGGGGTATACGCAGTATTTT. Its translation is CSVVGRKGYTQYF.

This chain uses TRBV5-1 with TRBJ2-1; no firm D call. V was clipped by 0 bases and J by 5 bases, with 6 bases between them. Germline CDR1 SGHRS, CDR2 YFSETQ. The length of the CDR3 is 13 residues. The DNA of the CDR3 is TGCGCCAGCAGCTTGGCTGCCGACAATGAGCAGTTCTTC. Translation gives CASSLAADNEQFF.

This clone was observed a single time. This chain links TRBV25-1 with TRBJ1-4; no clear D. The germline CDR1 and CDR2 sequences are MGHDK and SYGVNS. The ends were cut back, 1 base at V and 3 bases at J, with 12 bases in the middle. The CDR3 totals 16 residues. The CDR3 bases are TGTGCCAGCAGTGAATTAACCGCCCGGGCTAATGAAAAACTGTTTTTT. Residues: CASSELTARANEKLFF.

CDR3 DNA sequence: TGTGCCAGCAGTGCCGACGTGAGGCGATTCTACGAGCAGTACTTC. It translates to CASSADVRRFYEQYF. The chain links TRBV2 to TRBJ2-7, with D uncertain. Trimming left V 4 bases short and J 3 bases short, with 16 bases between. Looked up from germline, CDR1 is SNHLY and CDR2 is FYNNEI. The CDR3 runs to 15 residues.

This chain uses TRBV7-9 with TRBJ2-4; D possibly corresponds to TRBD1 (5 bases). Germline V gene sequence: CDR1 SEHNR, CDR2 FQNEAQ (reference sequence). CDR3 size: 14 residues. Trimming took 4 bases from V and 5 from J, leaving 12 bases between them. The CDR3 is CASSSGQYENIQYF. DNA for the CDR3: TGTGCCAGCAGCTCAGGGCAGTATGAAAACATTCAGTACTTC.

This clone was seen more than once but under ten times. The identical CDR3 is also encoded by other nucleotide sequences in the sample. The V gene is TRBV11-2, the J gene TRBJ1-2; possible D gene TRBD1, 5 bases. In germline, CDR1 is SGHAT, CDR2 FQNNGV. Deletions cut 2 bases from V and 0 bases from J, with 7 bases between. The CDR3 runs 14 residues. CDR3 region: CASSLTGANYGYTF. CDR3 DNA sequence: TGTGCCAGCAGCTTAACGGGGGCTAACTATGGCTACACCTTC.

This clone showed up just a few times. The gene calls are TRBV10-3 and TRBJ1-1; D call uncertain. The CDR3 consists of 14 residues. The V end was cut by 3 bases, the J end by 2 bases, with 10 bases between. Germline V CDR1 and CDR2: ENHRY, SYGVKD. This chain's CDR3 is CAISESYSNTEAFF. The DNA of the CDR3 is TGTGCCATCAGTGAATCGTACAGCAACACTGAAGCTTTCTTT.

This chain's CDR3 is CSGTGTTDTQYF. The CDR3 bases are TGCAGCGGAACAGGGACCACAGATACGCAGTATTTT. The chain has TRBV29-1 and TRBJ2-3; tentative D call: TRBD1 (6 bases). The V gene's germline CDR1 is SQVTM and CDR2 ANQGSEA. V was clipped by 7 bases and J by 2 bases, with 10 bases between them. This CDR3 has 12 residues.

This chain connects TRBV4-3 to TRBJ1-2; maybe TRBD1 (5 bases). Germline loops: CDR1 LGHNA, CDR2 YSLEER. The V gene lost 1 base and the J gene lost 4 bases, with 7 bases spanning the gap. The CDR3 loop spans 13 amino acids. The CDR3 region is CASSQGDGYGYTF. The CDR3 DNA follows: TGCGCCAGCAGCCAAGGGGACGGCTATGGCTACACCTTC.

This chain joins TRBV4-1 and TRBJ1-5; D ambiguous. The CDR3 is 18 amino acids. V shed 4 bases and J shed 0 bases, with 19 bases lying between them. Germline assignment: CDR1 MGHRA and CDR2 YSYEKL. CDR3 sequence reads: CASSPDLRQLNSNQPQHF. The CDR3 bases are TGCGCCAGCAGCCCGGACCTCAGGCAACTCAATAGCAATCAGCCCCAGCATTTT.

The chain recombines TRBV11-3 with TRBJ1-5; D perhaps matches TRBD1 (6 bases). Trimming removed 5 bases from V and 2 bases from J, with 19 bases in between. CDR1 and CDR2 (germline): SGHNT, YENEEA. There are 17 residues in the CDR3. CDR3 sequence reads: CASSRTDRSGGNQPQHF. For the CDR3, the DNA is TGTGCCAGCAGCCGAACCGACAGGTCGGGCGGCAATCAGCCCCAGCATTTT.

The CDR3 region has the DNA TGCGCCAGCAGCTTGGGGAACCACTACAATGAGCAGTTCTTC. It specifies CASSLGNHYNEQFF. The chain carries TRBV5-1 and TRBJ2-1; no definite D call. Germline lookup yields CDR1 SGHRS and CDR2 YFSETQ. Trimming took off 0 bases at V and 3 bases at J, with 7 bases between the two ends. There are 14 residues in the CDR3.

DNA of the CDR3: TGTGCCAGCAGCTTAGGCGGTCCCCCCTACGAGCAGTACTTC. As protein: CASSLGGPPYEQYF. The chain couples TRBV7-2 to TRBJ2-7, with D hard to call. CDR1 is SGHTA, CDR2 FQGNSA, per germline. V lost 1 base and J 2 bases, leaving 9 bases between the germline ends. The CDR3 covers 14 residues. Complete variable domain (other parts from reference TRBV7-2 and TRBJ2-7): GAGVSQSPSNKVTEKGKDVELRCDPISGHTALYWYRQSLGQGLEFLIYFQGNSAPDKSGLPSDRFSAERTGGSVSTLTIQRTQQEDSAVYLCASSLGGPPYEQYFGPGTRLTVT.

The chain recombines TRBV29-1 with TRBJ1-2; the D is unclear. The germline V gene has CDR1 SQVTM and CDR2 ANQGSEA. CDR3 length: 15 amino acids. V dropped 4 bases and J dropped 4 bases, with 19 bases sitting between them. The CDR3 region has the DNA TGCAGCGTTGGGACCGAGTTAACCAAGGGCTATGGCTACACCTTC. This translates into CSVGTELTKGYGYTF. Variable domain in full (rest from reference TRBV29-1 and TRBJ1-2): SAVISQKPSRDICQRGTSLTIQCQVDSQVTMMFWYRQQPGQSLTLIATANQGSEATYESGFVIDKFPISRPNLTFSTLTVSNMSPEDSSIYLCSVGTELTKGYGYTFGSGTRLTVV.